Described below is a single TCR beta chain sequence and its context. Germline assignment: CDR1 SGHTA and CDR2 FQGNSA. CDR3 length: 16 amino acids. V shed 0 bases, J shed 2 bases, and the junction held 2 bases outside the gene matches. Sequencing used immunoSEQ multiplex PCR; TCRdb keeps in-frame clones, though not all of them. Of around 110,000 clones in the sample, roughly 83% were seen once. The sample is drawn from a study of blood T cell repertoires in COVID-19. The overall study: There were acute and convalescent COVID-19 samples, and they came from the United States, Italy and Spain. T cells, B-cell-depleted T cells, or PBMCs supplied cDNA or gDNA.

The rearrangement uses TRBV7-2 and TRBJ2-1; 9 bases fit TRBD2. Sample: peripheral blood. The clonotype originates from a man in his thirties or forties with acute or convalescent COVID-19. The CDR3 bases are TGTGCCAGCAGCTTAGCTGCGGGAGGGCCCTACAATGAGCAGTTCTTC. Amino acid sequence: CASSLAAGGPYNEQFF.